This section outlines one T cell receptor (beta chain) sequence together with its context. The antigen is not known. The entry originates in a study of cytomegalovirus exposure and HLA in healthy donors. Study results and limitations: The authors enumerated roughly 160 TCR beta chains as linked to cytomegalovirus. Presence/absence comparisons presumed near-even sequencing depth among donors.

60 Vbeta and 13 Jbeta primers were used in PCR. Data came from immunoSEQ multiplex PCR; TCRdb stores just in-frame clones and leaves some out. Of 65,000 or so clones in the sample, around 77% were seen once. This CDR3 comprises 14 residues. Germline CDR1 reads MNHNS; CDR2 reads SASEGT. Trimming took 7 bases from V and 1 from J; bases not matched to a gene: 7. The clonotype was recovered from a woman aged 40 to 50 in good health and CMV-seropositive. V is TRBV6-1 and J is TRBJ2-7; 7 bases fit TRBD2. Sequencing used PBMCs. This CDR3 is CASNPVGGSYEQYF. The DNA of the CDR3 is TGTGCCAGCAACCCAGTGGGGGGGTCCTACGAGCAGTACTTC.